The 14 T cell receptor beta chains given below trace back to one sample, sequenced in a study of metastatic and nonmetastatic thyroid tumors. None of the patients had undergone any treatment ahead of thyroid surgery. TCRdb re-clonotyped the PCR reads through MiXCR. The table has tens of thousands of clones, roughly an eighth seen once. The sample was blood. The receptors were gathered from a female donor with papillary thyroid cancer or a benign thyroid nodule (not recorded which). Some clones in this sample may be carry-over from other donors' samples.

This clone was seen at least ten times. The chain employs TRBV11-2 and TRBJ2-1, with 8 bases fitting TRBD2. Germline V lookup: CDR1 SGHAT, CDR2 FQNNGV. The CDR3 extends over 15 amino acids. J gave up 0 bases and V 5 bases, and 3 bases lay outside the gene matches. The CDR3 nucleotides are TGTGCCAGCAGCGCCGGGAGGGCCTCCTACAATGAGCAGTTCTTC. This sequence encodes CASSAGRASYNEQFF.

Details on this clone: The junction departs from germline at one end; a sequencing error may be responsible. This chain uses TRBV7-3 with TRBJ2-2, with 9 bases aligning to TRBD1. This CDR3 spans 15 amino acids. The germline CDR1 and CDR2 sequences are SGHTA and FQGTGA. CDR3 amino acids: CSSLWTGVYTGELFF. The CDR3 region has the DNA TGTTCCAGCCTATGGACAGGGGTTTACACCGGGGAGCTGTTTTTT.

A remark on this clone: Being one base from a much bigger clone, this may be a read error. V usage is TRBV10-3 and J usage is TRBJ2-7; no reliable D call. The length of the CDR3 is 13 residues. Germline CDR1 and CDR2: ENHRY and SYGVKD. The V and J ends lost 6 bases and 3 bases respectively, with 12 bases between them. The CDR3 sequence: CAIRQTHGYEQYF. The CDR3 coding sequence is TGTGCCATCAGACAAACCCATGGCTACGAGCAGTACTTC.

Comment on this clone: One end of the junction fails to match germline, which may point to a read error. The chain carries TRBV11-2 and TRBJ1-5, with D perhaps TRBD1 (5 bases). The germline gives CDR1 SGHAT, CDR2 FQNNGV. This CDR3 has 15 amino acids. CDR3 sequence (DNA): TGTGCCAGCAGCACGGGGGAAAGGGGAGACCAGCCCCAGAATTTT. Residues: CASSTGERGDQPQNF. Full variable domain (outside the CDR3, taken from reference TRBV11-2 and TRBJ1-5): EAGVAQSPRYKIIEKRQSVAFWCNPISGHATLYWYQQILGQGPKLLIQFQNNGVVDDSQLPKDRFSAERLKGVDSTLKIQPAKLEDSAVYLCASSTGERGDQPQNFGDGTRLSIL.

This clone was counted at least ten times. The chain's CDR3 is CASSLGTTGKTGELFF. For the CDR3, the DNA is TGTGCCAGCAGCTTAGGCACGACAGGAAAGACCGGGGAGCTGTTTTTT. The V and J genes are TRBV7-8 and TRBJ2-2; D possibly corresponds to TRBD1 (6 bases). Trimming removed 1 base from V and 5 bases from J, with 14 bases in between. This CDR3 has 16 residues. CDR1 is SGHVS and CDR2 is FQNEAQ in the germline V gene.

This clone was seen a few times. The rearrangement joins TRBV27 to TRBJ2-2; 7 bases are shared with TRBD2. The germline V gene encodes CDR1 MNHEY and CDR2 SMNVEV (reference sequence). This CDR3 is built from 15 residues. The ends lost 6 bases at V and 8 bases at J; junction bases unmatched: 12. Here the CDR3 DNA reads TGTGCCAGCAGCCCCGGACGGGATAGCGGGGGGGAGCTGTTTTTT. It yields the protein CASSPGRDSGGELFF.

This clone was found many times. This chain joins TRBV6-1 and TRBJ2-7, with 9 bases lining up with TRBD2. The V and J ends lost 8 bases and 2 bases, in that order; junction bases with no gene match: 7. Germline V lookup: CDR1 MNHNS, CDR2 SASEGT. The CDR3 is made up of 14 amino acids. CDR3 nucleotides: TGTGCCAGCTCGAGAGCGGGAGGACCCTACGAGCAGTACTTC. It codes for CASSRAGGPYEQYF.

This clone was picked up many times. A clone one base away is much larger, so this may be a read error. The chain has TRBV7-3 and TRBJ2-2, with 7 bases identical to TRBD2. This CDR3 has 15 amino acids. Germline lookup yields CDR1 SGHTA and CDR2 FQGTGA. CDR3 sequence: CASSLIGGNAGELFF. DNA for the CDR3: TGTGCCAGCAGCTTAATCGGGGGGAACGCCGGGGAGCTGTTTTTT.

A remark on this clone: Its ends do not fully match the called genes, so a read error is possible. The CDR3 DNA reads TGTTCTCCTAGAGAGGGCGGCAAAAACACTGAAGCTTTCTTT. Amino acid sequence: CSPREGGKNTEAFF. The chain joins TRBV20-1 to TRBJ1-1, with D unresolved. The CDR3 totals 14 residues. Germline V gene lookup returns CDR1 DFQATT and CDR2 SNEGSKA (reference sequence).

This clone was recorded at least ten times. The chain links TRBV5-6 to TRBJ2-5; D is unresolved. Trimming stripped 0 bases from V and 5 bases from J, with 11 bases between. CDR3 size: 14 residues. Germline lookup yields CDR1 SGHDT and CDR2 YYEEEE. CDR3 DNA sequence: TGTGCCAGCAGCTTGGACTGGGGATGGGAGACCCAGTACTTC. Its protein product is CASSLDWGWETQYF.

V gene TRBV11-3 combines with J gene TRBJ1-1; 10 bases are a match to TRBD1. The CDR3 has 13 amino acids. Germline-derived CDR1 and CDR2 are SGHNT and YENEEA. J gave up 13 bases and V 5 bases, and 10 bases lay outside the gene matches. The CDR3 bases are TGTGCCAGCAGCCTGTCAAGACAGGGGGCAAGTTTCTTT. Its translation is CASSLSRQGASFF.

This clone was recorded at least ten times. The junction departs from the called germline gene at one end, perhaps through a read error. This rearrangement joins TRBV3-1 to TRBJ1-3, with D uncertain. Germline CDR1 reads LGHDT; CDR2 reads YNNKEL (reference sequence). The CDR3 contains 14 residues. The CDR3 nucleotides read TGTGCCAGCGGCCAAGTCGAGAACGTCGGCACCATATATTTT. This translates into CASGQVENVGTIYF.

As for this clone: This may arise from a read error, as a much more abundant clone is one base away. The sample has other DNA sequences that encode this CDR3 too. The rearrangement joins TRBV5-1 to TRBJ1-4; a weak D match, TRBD1 (6 bases). The CDR3 consists of 13 residues. Trimming removed 4 bases from V and 7 bases from J, with 11 bases in between. Germline V gene sequence: CDR1 SGHRS, CDR2 YFSETQ. CDR3 residues: CASSLEGGEKLFF. The CDR3 bases are TGCGCCAGCAGCCTGGAGGGGGGTGAAAAACTGTTTTTT.

This clone occurred many times. J is TRBJ2-7 and V is TRBV6-1, with 9 bases aligning to TRBD2. The germline V gene encodes CDR1 MNHNS and CDR2 SASEGT. Germline trimming cut 4 bases from V and 2 bases from J; bases unmatched to any gene: 12. The CDR3 runs to 17 residues. In DNA form, the CDR3 reads TGTGCCAGCAGTGTGGCCCGGGGACTAGCTATGACCTACGAGCAGTACTTC. It codes for CASSVARGLAMTYEQYF.